These 5 T cell receptor beta chains were all obtained from the same sample, sequenced in a study of T-cell reconstitution after alpha-beta-depleted transplantation in children (dated by TCRdb to about 2016). Libraries were made using PCR. TCRdb names Illumina HiSeq 2500 as the instrument used. TCR library preparation used molecular barcoding, with unique molecular identifiers applied to normalize quantification of the TCRbeta repertoire. TCRdb reran the public reads through fastp at Q25 and MiXCR, keeping productive beta chains. Rows are unified per CDR3 protein, each entry keeping the most common DNA and genes. For this sample the table gives about 410,000 distinct CDR3 sequences, of which just over 20% were detected only once. The ten biggest clones cover 3.5% to 4% of the sample. This sample comprised PBMCs from the stem cell graft donor, obtained from the stem cell graft. The origin of the receptors is a human donor who donated a stem cell graft to a child with acute myeloid leukemia.

The V and J genes are TRBV7-7 and TRBJ2-1; 8 bases align to TRBD1. This CDR3 is 12 amino acids long. The V gene's germline CDR1 is SSHAT and CDR2 FNYEAQ (reference sequence). The CDR3 coding sequence is TGTGCTAGCTCGGGACAGGACAATGAGCAGTTCTTC. Its protein product is CASSGQDNEQFF.

The genes are TRBV20-1 and TRBJ1-2; D is unclear. The CDR3 contains 13 residues. The germline V and J ends were trimmed by 0 bases and 2 bases, with 7 bases remaining between them. Germline CDR1 and CDR2: DFQATT and SNEGSKA (reference sequence). In DNA form, the CDR3 reads TGCAGTGCTAGAGATCTCATGAACTATGGCTACACCTTC. Its translation is CSARDLMNYGYTF.

This clonotype was seen repeatedly, ten times or more. The rearrangement uses TRBV28 and TRBJ2-3; D is perhaps TRBD2 (5 bases). Looked up from germline, CDR1 is MDHEN and CDR2 is SYDVKM. Trimming took 6 bases from V and 6 from J, leaving 16 bases between them. The CDR3 is made up of 14 amino acids. Here the CDR3 DNA reads TGTGCCAGCAGCTTTTCGGCTAGCCCTGATACGCAGTATTTT. Protein sequence: CASSFSASPDTQYF.

The chain couples TRBV29-1 to TRBJ2-3, with 10 bases that match TRBD2. This CDR3 has 15 residues. Trimming took 6 bases from V and 2 from J; bases not matched to a gene: 8. The germline CDR1 and CDR2 sequences are SQVTM and ANQGSEA. The CDR3 coding sequence is TGCAGCGTGGTAGTAGCGGGAGGCTACACAGATACGCAGTATTTT. This gives the protein CSVVVAGGYTDTQYF.

A note on this clonotype: Relative to the germline gene, one junction end is altered; a read error may explain this. The chain joins TRBV10-2 to TRBJ1-1; 7 bases fit TRBD1. Germline V gene data show CDR1 as WSHSY and CDR2 as SAAADI. This CDR3 comprises 15 residues. The CDR3 DNA reads as TGCGCCACCAGTGGCCTCAGCCAGGGGGTCACTGAAGCTTTCTTT. Protein sequence: CATSGLSQGVTEAFF.